The clone carrying this TCR beta chain was detected many times. Repertoires were generated with immunoSEQ multiplex PCR, while TCRdb's copy carries only in-frame clones and drops some. The data hold approximately 1,000,000 clones, with roughly 80% observed a single time. Unmatched junction bases numbered 10, after V lost 1 base and J lost 9 bases. The length of the CDR3 is 16 residues. In germline, CDR1 is KGHSH, CDR2 LQKENI. This sample stems from a study of shared clonotypes between healthy human individuals. The source of this sequence is a man aged 18 to 29 in good health. Some clones in this sample may be carry-over from other donors' samples. Source material: memory CD4+ T cells from PBMCs. Subset described: CD45RA-negative fraction. The chain couples TRBV18 to TRBJ1-2; TRBD1 matches 11 bases. Here the CDR3 DNA reads TGTGCCAGCTCACCACAAGGGACAGGGGGTCTCCCACGCTACACCTTC. Encoded protein: CASSPQGTGGLPRYTF.